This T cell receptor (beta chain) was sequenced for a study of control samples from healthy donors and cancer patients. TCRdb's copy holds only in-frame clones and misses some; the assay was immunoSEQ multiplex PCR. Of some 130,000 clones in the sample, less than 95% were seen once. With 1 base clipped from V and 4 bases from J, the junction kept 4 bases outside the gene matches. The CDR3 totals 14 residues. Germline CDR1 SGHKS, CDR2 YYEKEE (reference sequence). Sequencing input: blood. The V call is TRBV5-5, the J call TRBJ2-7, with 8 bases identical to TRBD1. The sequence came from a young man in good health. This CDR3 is CASSLSGQEYEQYF. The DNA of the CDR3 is TGTGCCAGCAGCTTGTCGGGACAGGAGTACGAGCAGTACTTC. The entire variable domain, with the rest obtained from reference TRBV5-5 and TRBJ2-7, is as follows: DAGVTQSPTHLIKTRGQQVTLRCSPISGHKSVSWYQQVLGQGPQFIFQYYEKEERGRGNFPDRFSARQFPNYSSELNVNALLLGDSALYLCASSLSGQEYEQYFGPGTRLTVT.